The 19 T cell receptor beta chains in this list originate from one sample, sequenced in a study of cytomegalovirus exposure and HLA in healthy donors. This PCR relied on a set of 60 Vbeta primers and 13 Jbeta primers. Sequenced by immunoSEQ multiplex PCR; TCRdb stores in-frame clones only, minus some. The repertoire includes about 170,000 clones, 70% to 90% of them detected once, and about 2.5% sits in the top ten. Sequences were obtained from PBMCs. The receptors here all came from a man aged 25-45 years in good health and CMV-seropositive.

The chain links TRBV6-1 to TRBJ2-6; weak D call: TRBD1 (6 bases). V lost 4 bases, J lost 4 bases, and 14 bases lay in between. This CDR3 has 16 residues. CDR1 MNHNS and CDR2 SASEGT come from the germline V gene. CDR3 bases: TGTGCCAGCAGTGCCCTCAGGGGTACCGGGGCCAACGTCCTGACTTTC. It is translated as CASSALRGTGANVLTF.

The V call is TRBV7-3, the J call TRBJ1-1; 7 positions agree with TRBD1. The V gene end was trimmed by 5 bases and the J gene end by 1 base; junction bases not matched to a gene: 10. The CDR3 has 16 residues. Per the germline V gene, CDR1 is SGHTA and CDR2 is FQGTGA. CDR3 region: CASSLGPRGPNTEAFF. The CDR3 DNA follows: TGTGCCAGCAGCCTGGGACCTAGGGGGCCGAACACTGAAGCTTTCTTT.

On this clone itself: At the DNA level, this CDR3 is encoded by other sequences in the same sample as well. The chain employs TRBV7-9 and TRBJ2-1, with a tentative D call TRBD1 (6 bases). V was cut by 2 bases and J by 6 bases, with 17 bases left in between. Germline loops: CDR1 SEHNR, CDR2 FQNEAQ (reference sequence). The CDR3 has 16 amino acids. The chain's CDR3 is CASSLLTGRAFNEQFF. CDR3 nucleotide sequence: TGTGCCAGCAGCTTACTGACAGGTCGAGCCTTCAATGAGCAGTTCTTC. The complete variable domain, with remaining parts taken from reference TRBV7-9 and TRBJ2-1, reads DTGVSQNPRHKITKRGQNVTFRCDPISEHNRLYWYRQTLGQGPEFLTYFQNEAQLEKSRLLSDRFSAERPKGSFSTLEIQRTEQGDSAMYLCASSLLTGRAFNEQFFGPGTRLTVL.

The rearrangement joins TRBV11-2 to TRBJ2-1; D gene ambiguous. The germline CDR1 and CDR2 sequences are SGHAT and FQNNGV. The CDR3 sequence is 12 residues long. The ends were cut back, 1 base at V and 8 bases at J, with 6 bases in the middle. CDR3 amino acids: CASSLGVYEQFF. CDR3 coding DNA: TGTGCCAGCAGCTTAGGCGTCTATGAGCAGTTCTTC.

In its sample, this clone was seen once. V gene TRBV19 combines with J gene TRBJ2-7; D unresolved. V shed 1 base and J shed 6 bases, with 7 bases lying between them. The germline V gene encodes CDR1 LNHDA and CDR2 SQIVND (reference sequence). There are 12 residues in the CDR3. The CDR3 sequence is CASSIGRGEQYF. The CDR3 DNA reads TGTGCCAGTAGTATAGGGAGAGGCGAGCAGTACTTC. Full variable domain (missing parts from reference TRBV19 and TRBJ2-7): DGGITQSPKYLFRKEGQNVTLSCEQNLNHDAMYWYRQDPGQGLRLIYYSQIVNDFQKGDIAEGYSVSREKKESFPLTVTSAQKNPTAFYLCASSIGRGEQYFGPGTRLTVT.

The rearrangement links TRBV9 to TRBJ2-7; tentative D call: TRBD2 (6 bases). The CDR3 has 13 residues. Per the germline V gene, CDR1 is SGDLS and CDR2 is YYNGEE. Deletions cut 4 bases from V and 1 base from J, with 9 bases between. The CDR3 here is CASSPGTSYEQYF. The CDR3 DNA is TGTGCCAGCAGCCCCGGGACTTCCTACGAGCAGTACTTC. The full variable domain, with the rest looked up from reference TRBV9 and TRBJ2-7, is DSGVTQTPKHLITATGQRVTLRCSPRSGDLSVYWYQQSLDQGLQFLIQYYNGEERAKGNILERFSAQQFPDLHSELNLSSLELGDSALYFCASSPGTSYEQYFGPGTRLTVT.

The V gene is TRBV6-1, the J gene TRBJ1-5; possibly TRBD1 for D (6 bases). CDR1 MNHNS and CDR2 SASEGT come from the germline V gene. This CDR3 is built from 13 residues. Trimming cost V 10 bases and J 6 bases, with 16 bases left between them. DNA for the CDR3: TGTGCCATCAATTACGGGGGGCTTCAGCCCCAGCATTTT. Encoded protein: CAINYGGLQPQHF.

This clone was detected only a few times. J is TRBJ2-7 and V is TRBV6-1, with TRBD1 identical over 10 bases. V lost 6 bases and J lost 0; bases outside the gene matches: 2. This CDR3 is 14 amino acids long. Germline values: CDR1 MNHNS, CDR2 SASEGT. The CDR3 DNA reads TGTGCCAGCAGGGGACAGGGGAGCTCCTACGAGCAGTACTTC. Its protein is CASRGQGSSYEQYF.

The chain has TRBV10-3 and TRBJ1-1; D unresolved. Trimming removed 3 bases at V and 9 bases at J, with 11 bases between. In germline, CDR1 is ENHRY, CDR2 SYGVKD. This CDR3 has 12 residues. CDR3 nucleotide sequence: TGTGCCATCAGTGATCGAGGATGGCAAGCTTTCTTT. Translation gives CAISDRGWQAFF.

The rearrangement links TRBV5-1 to TRBJ2-6, with a possible D match to TRBD1 (5 bases). Trimming stripped 4 bases from V and 4 bases from J, with 12 bases between. This CDR3 has 15 residues. Germline loops: CDR1 SGHRS, CDR2 YFSETQ. The CDR3 region is CASSTDSSGANVLTF. In nucleotides, the CDR3 is TGCGCCAGCAGCACCGACAGTTCCGGGGCCAACGTCCTGACTTTC.

The genes are TRBV5-1 and TRBJ2-1, with D unclear. Germline CDR1 and CDR2: SGHRS and YFSETQ. The CDR3 contains 14 residues. Trimming shortened V by 6 bases and J by 6 bases, and 16 bases separated the two germline ends. The chain's CDR3 is CASTHLGQSNEQFF. In DNA, the CDR3 is TGCGCCAGCACTCACCTTGGGCAGAGCAATGAGCAGTTCTTC. Full variable domain (rest looked up from reference TRBV5-1 and TRBJ2-1): KAGVTQTPRYLIKTRGQQVTLSCSPISGHRSVSWYQQTPGQGLQFLFEYFSETQRNKGNFPGRFSGRQFSNSRSEMNVSTLELGDSALYLCASTHLGQSNEQFFGPGTRLTVL.

The chain links TRBV4-2 to TRBJ2-1, with TRBD2 identical over 11 bases. The CDR3 has 19 residues. V lost 0 bases to trimming and J lost 10 bases; unmatched junction nucleotides: 17. The V gene's germline CDR1 is LGHNA and CDR2 YNFKEQ. In DNA form, the CDR3 reads TGTGCCAGCAGCCAAGATGGGATTACTAGCGGGAGATCCTCCGGGGAGCAGTTCTTC. Translation: CASSQDGITSGRSSGEQFF.

CDR3 amino acids: CASSVGDRGGNTIYF. Here the CDR3 DNA reads TGTGCCAGCAGCGTAGGGGACAGGGGTGGAAACACCATATATTTT. The V call is TRBV9, the J call TRBJ1-3, with 10 bases fitting TRBD1. The CDR3 sequence is 15 residues long. Unmatched junction bases numbered 0, after V lost 0 bases and J lost 3 bases. Germline assignment: CDR1 SGDLS and CDR2 YYNGEE.

The chain combines TRBV5-4 with TRBJ1-1, with 8 bases identical to TRBD1. This CDR3 has 15 amino acids. V trimming: 0 bases; J trimming: 5 bases; junction bases outside the gene matches: 6. Germline V lookup: CDR1 SGHNT, CDR2 YYREEE (reference sequence). Here the CDR3 DNA reads TGTGCCAGCAGCTTGGCAGACAGGGGAGGAACTGAAGCTTTCTTT. Residues: CASSLADRGGTEAFF.

This chain links TRBV2 with TRBJ2-2, with 8 bases aligning to TRBD2. The V segment lost 8 bases and the J segment 1 base; nucleotides outside the gene matches: 3. The germline gives CDR1 SNHLY, CDR2 FYNNEI. The CDR3 runs to 14 residues. This chain's CDR3 is CASRLAKNTGELFF. The DNA of the CDR3 is TGTGCCAGCCGACTAGCGAAGAACACCGGGGAGCTGTTTTTT.

The chain couples TRBV18 to TRBJ1-2; D is perhaps TRBD1 (5 bases). CDR1 is KGHSH and CDR2 is LQKENI in the germline V gene. V dropped 6 bases and J dropped 3 bases, with 14 bases sitting between them. The CDR3 length is 14 residues. CDR3 residues: CASSPDRYYYGYTF. CDR3 DNA: TGTGCCAGCTCCCCTGACAGATATTACTATGGCTACACCTTC.

The chain joins TRBV19 to TRBJ2-7; maybe TRBD1 (6 bases). This CDR3 spans 15 amino acids. Trimming pared 1 base from V and 6 bases from J, leaving 16 bases between. Germline assignment: CDR1 LNHDA and CDR2 SQIVND (reference sequence). The CDR3 loop is CASSIGSRGLSEQYF. CDR3 sequence (DNA): TGTGCCAGTAGTATAGGAAGCAGGGGCCTTAGCGAGCAGTACTTC.

The chain carries TRBV27 and TRBJ1-5; 7 bases map to TRBD1. CDR1 and CDR2 (germline): MNHEY, SMNVEV (reference sequence). The CDR3 spans 15 residues. J was trimmed by 6 bases and V by 3 bases; bases with no gene match: 8. CDR3 nucleotide sequence: TGTGCCAGCAGTTTCCACAGGGGAGCGGGTCAGCCCCAGCATTTT. Translated, it gives CASSFHRGAGQPQHF.

This CDR3 reads CASSFLGTGGDTQYF. The CDR3 DNA reads as TGTGCCAGCAGCTTTCTTGGGACCGGGGGAGATACGCAGTATTTT. The chain employs TRBV7-2 and TRBJ2-3; maybe TRBD2 (6 bases). Germline-derived CDR1 and CDR2 are SGHTA and FQGNSA. Between the trimmed V and J ends, which lost 3 bases and 5 bases, there was a span of 15 bases. CDR3 length equals 15 residues.